The T cell receptor beta chain under discussion was sequenced for a study of T cell repertoires in cytomegalovirus infection. For the study at large: Both a matching HLA type and CMV infection were indicated by public TCR beta signatures. Study-level results: HLA-C-restricted CMV-specific TCR beta clonotypes were dominant in the ex vivo response. Carriers of CMV plus the relevant HLA were identified by cumulative public TCR beta family frequency.

This CDR3 is built from 16 residues. V lost 5 bases and J 3 bases, leaving 18 bases between the germline ends. Germline V gene sequence: CDR1 SGHVS, CDR2 FNYEAQ. Using its own MiXCR run on the reads, TCRdb lists one record per CDR3 protein. The repertoire holds under 120,000 distinct CDR3 sequences, with about 40% as singletons. On this clonotype: The antigen is not known.

This clonotype originated in a human donor in good health (CMV status not recorded). Some clones in this sample may be carry-over from other donors' samples. The chain joins TRBV7-6 to TRBJ2-3, with D perhaps TRBD1 (6 bases). The starting material was CD8+ T cells from cultured PBMCs, obtained from culture after CMV antigen stimulation. CDR3 sequence reads: CASSTDRTDGTDTQYF. The CDR3 DNA follows: TGTGCCAGCAGCACCGATCGGACAGATGGAACAGATACGCAGTATTTT.